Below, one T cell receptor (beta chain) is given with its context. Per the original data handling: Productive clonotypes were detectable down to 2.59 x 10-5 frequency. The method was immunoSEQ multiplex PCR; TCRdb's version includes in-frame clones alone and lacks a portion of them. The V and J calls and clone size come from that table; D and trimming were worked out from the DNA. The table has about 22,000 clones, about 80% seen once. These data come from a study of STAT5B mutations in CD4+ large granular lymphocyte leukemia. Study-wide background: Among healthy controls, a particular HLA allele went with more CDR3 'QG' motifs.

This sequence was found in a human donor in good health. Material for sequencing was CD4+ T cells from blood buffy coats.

The CDR3 loop is CASRPEQGADTGELFF. The CDR3 DNA sequence: TGCGCCAGCAGGCCAGAACAGGGGGCGGACACCGGGGAGCTGTTTTTT. This rearrangement joins TRBV5-1 to TRBJ2-2; 9 positions match TRBD1. The CDR3 is made up of 16 amino acids. Germline V CDR1 and CDR2: SGHRS, YFSETQ. J lost 3 bases, V lost 5 bases, and 8 bases had no gene match.